This T cell receptor beta chain emerged from a study of OX40 agonist ivuxolimab in advanced cancers. Study overall: Patients with hepatocellular carcinoma, melanoma, renal cell or head and neck cancer made up the dose-escalation patients. Age averaged approximately 60 years (range about 20 to 80), and less than 85% were male. Three patients showed partial responses: one hepatocellular carcinoma and two cutaneous melanoma cases. Whole-study results and caveats: The authors also found low normalized T-cell clonal expansion in some nonresponders.

Comment on this clone: The antigen remains unidentified.

Measured with immunoSEQ multiplex PCR; TCRdb has only the in-frame clones, and not every one. The sample has approximately 49,000 clones, around 84% seen once; the top ten hold 1% to 1.3%. The sample was CD4+ or CD8+ T cells sorted from blood, taken in a trial of the OX40 agonist ivuxolimab. The TCR sequence derives from an adult with an advanced solid tumor such as melanoma, head and neck, liver or kidney cancer.

The CDR3 here is CASSDPGTGAYEQYF. Written as DNA, the CDR3 is TGCGCCAGCAGTGACCCCGGGACAGGGGCCTACGAGCAGTACTTC. This chain connects TRBV10-2 to TRBJ2-7, with 10 bases fitting TRBD1. Germline lookup yields CDR1 WSHSY and CDR2 SAAADI. The CDR3 is 15 residues long. J gave up 2 bases and V 3 bases, and 4 bases lay outside the gene matches.